This T cell receptor (beta chain) was retrieved from a study of T cells in localized non-small cell lung cancer. Clones were read by immunoSEQ multiplex PCR, and TCRdb kept only the in-frame ones, dropping some. The sample records 700 to 900 clones, about a fifth being singletons. Study results and caveats: Higher adjacent-lung clonality was associated with shorter survival. Uninvolved adjacent lung had the highest recorded T cell clonality, with tumor below it. A median approximately 57 of the top 100 tumor clones appeared in adjacent lung. Heterogeneity is still possible, as just one tumor region was sequenced.

The CDR3 runs 15 residues. Per germline, CDR1 SGHRS and CDR2 YFSETQ. Trimming took off 2 bases at V and 1 base at J, with 12 bases between the two ends. Of note for this clone: Its antigen is unknown.

The specimen comprised lung tumor tissue, sampled before any cancer treatment. This clonotype originated in a man aged 35-75 years with stage I squamous cell lung carcinoma. The chain has TRBV5-1 and TRBJ1-1, with D uncertain. Here the CDR3 reads CASSLELRRNTEAFF. Here the CDR3 DNA reads TGCGCCAGCAGCTTAGAACTGAGACGGAACACTGAAGCTTTCTTT.